This T cell receptor beta chain was found in a study of glioma-infiltrating T cells. Study-wide findings and caveats: Non-neoplastic patients had below-expected tissue-blood divergence, while all gliomas exceeded expectation. Tissue and blood shared very few CDR3 sequences.

TCR alpha and beta CDR3 regions were amplified from RNA using iRepertoire nested multiplex PCR. One-step reverse transcription and amplification started from approximately 100-400 ng of tissue mRNA or PBMC total RNA. TCRdb recomputed calls from the multiplex PCR reads with MiXCR, one row per CDR3 protein. The data contain about 200,000 distinct CDR3 sequences, approximately 30% of them singletons. Germline V gene lookup returns CDR1 LGHNA and CDR2 YSLEER. The CDR3 loop spans 16 amino acids. The ends were cut back, 1 base at V and 3 bases at J, with 13 bases in the middle. On this clonotype itself: No antigen is known for it. This may be a read error: a much more frequent sequence differs by one nucleotide.

The clonotype comes from a human donor with low-grade glioma or glioblastoma, undergoing nonglioma brain surgery, or in good health (not recorded which). This chain uses TRBV4-3 with TRBJ1-5; no definite D call. The sample comprised glioma tissue, nonneoplastic brain tissue, or PBMCs (not recorded which). The CDR3 bases are TGCGCCAGCAGCCAAGGTTTCCTGGCAGCCAATCAGCCCCAGCATTTT. It yields the protein CASSQGFLAANQPQHF.